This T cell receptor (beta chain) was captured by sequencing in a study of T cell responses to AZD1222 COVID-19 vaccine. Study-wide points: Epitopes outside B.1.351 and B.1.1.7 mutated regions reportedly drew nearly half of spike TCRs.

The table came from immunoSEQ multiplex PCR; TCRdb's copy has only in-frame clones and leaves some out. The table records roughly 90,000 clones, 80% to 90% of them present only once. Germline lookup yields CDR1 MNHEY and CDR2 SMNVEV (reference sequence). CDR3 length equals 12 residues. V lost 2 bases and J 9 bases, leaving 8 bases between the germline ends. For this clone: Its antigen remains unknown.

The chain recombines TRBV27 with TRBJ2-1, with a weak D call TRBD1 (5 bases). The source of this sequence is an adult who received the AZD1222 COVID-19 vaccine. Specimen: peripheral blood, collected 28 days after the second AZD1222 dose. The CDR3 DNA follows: TGTGCCAGCAGTTTAAATAGGGGTGAGCAGTTCTTC. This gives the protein CASSLNRGEQFF.